A selection of T cell receptor beta chains follows, all from one sample in a study of graft-versus-host responses after intestinal transplantation. Using immunoSEQ multiplex PCR, the repertoire was profiled, and TCRdb retains in-frame clones only, with some absent. The sample consists of about 70,000 clones, less than 95% of them appearing once. Their target antigens are unknown. The source material was unstimulated CD8+ T cells sorted from spleen or lymph node cells, sampled before intestinal transplant. The origin of the receptors is a human donor who received an intestinal transplant. Both conserved end residues are part of each CDR3. A D gene is named only where the DNA matches it firmly. The listing skips clone size in some rows; elsewhere it reads once, few, many or a size class.

clone_size j_call d_call v_call cdr3_nt cdr3_aa
- TRBJ2-2 TRBD1 TRBV2 TGTGCCAGCAGTGCGACCGGGACAGGGATTACCGGGGAGCTGTTTTTT CASSATGTGITGELFF
- TRBJ1-2 - TRBV19 TGTGCCAGTAGTCCAGACGACAGGTCGGGCTATGGCTACACCTTC CASSPDDRSGYGYTF
- TRBJ2-1 - TRBV4-1 TGCGCCAGCAGCCAAGCCCACCGGGGGGCCGATGAGCAGTTCTTC CASSQAHRGADEQFF
- TRBJ2-7 TRBD2 TRBV27 TGTGCCAGCAGGAGCGGGGTCGGCTACGAGCAGTACTTC CASRSGVGYEQYF
few TRBJ1-1 TRBD1 TRBV4-1 TGCGCCAGCAGCCAAGGTCGGGAGGGACAGCCGAACACTGAAGCTTTCTTT CASSQGREGQPNTEAFF
- TRBJ2-7 - TRBV11-2 TGTGCCAGCAGCTTAGAGTCCGTTGCCTACGAGCAGTACTTC CASSLESVAYEQYF
- TRBJ2-3 - TRBV15 TGTGCCACCAGCAGAGAAAAGGGACTCACAGATACGCAGTATTTT CATSREKGLTDTQYF
- TRBJ2-7 TRBD1 TRBV11-1 TGTGCCAGCAGCTTATTCGACAGGGGGCCCTTCGAGCAGTACTTC CASSLFDRGPFEQYF
- TRBJ1-1 - TRBV2 TGTGCCAGCAGTAAAGACGGTATTAACACTGAAGCTTTCTTT CASSKDGINTEAFF
- TRBJ1-6 - TRBV7-6 TGTGCCAGCACGGGCGGCGGGACGGATAATTCACCCCTCCACTTT CASTGGGTDNSPLHF
- TRBJ1-5 TRBD1 TRBV11-2 TGTGCCAGCAGCCCCGGGACAGGGGGCGCGCTGGCCCAGCATTTT CASSPGTGGALAQHF
- TRBJ1-1 TRBD1 TRBV29-1 TGCAGCGTTGAAGTGGTGGACAGGGGCACTGAAGCTTTCTTT CSVEVVDRGTEAFF
- TRBJ1-2 - TRBV29-1 TGCAGCGTCCCGAAAAGGGGTAACTATGGCTACACCTTC CSVPKRGNYGYTF
- TRBJ2-7 - TRBV7-9 TGTGCCAGCAGCTCGAGCCCGGCCTACGAGCAGTACTTC CASSSSPAYEQYF
- TRBJ1-1 - TRBV29-1 TGCCAAGGGGGGGGCTCGGGGAACACTGAAGCTTTCTTT CQGGGSGNTEAFF
- TRBJ2-7 TRBD2 TRBV5-6 TGTGCCAGCAGCTTGTCGCCGGGACTAGGGGCCTACGAGCAGTACTTC CASSLSPGLGAYEQYF
- TRBJ2-2 - TRBV15 TGTGCCACCCGGGGGACCGGGGAGCTGTTTTTT CATRGTGELFF
- TRBJ2-1 TRBD2 TRBV27 TGTGCCAGCAGTCTTCTAGCGGGGTACAATGAGCAGTTCTTC CASSLLAGYNEQFF
- TRBJ2-7 - TRBV2 TGTGCCAGCAGTGAGGAACGGGATTTCTACGAGCAGTACTTC CASSEERDFYEQYF
- TRBJ2-3 TRBD2 TRBV15 TGTGCCACCAGCAGTGGTCGCAGCGGGGGGGCGGGTACGCAGTATTTT CATSSGRSGGAGTQYF
- TRBJ1-2 - TRBV13 TGTGCCAGCACGGTAGCCCGACAGGTCCCAAGTGGGGGCTACACCTTC CASTVARQVPSGGYTF
- TRBJ2-1 - TRBV19 TGTGCCAGTAGTACCACTAAAAACAATGAGCAGTTCTTC CASSTTKNNEQFF
- TRBJ1-1 - TRBV5-1 TGCGCCAGCAGCCGTACCAGGGGATTGAACACTGAAGCTTTCTTT CASSRTRGLNTEAFF
- TRBJ2-7 TRBD2 TRBV5-4 TGTGCCAGCAGCCCGGTAGCGGGGAGCTCCTACGAGCAGTACTTC CASSPVAGSSYEQYF
few TRBJ1-1 - TRBV4-1 TGCGCCAGCAGCCAAAACGGGGTACAAGTTTTCTTT CASSQNGVQVFF
- TRBJ2-5 TRBD2 TRBV7-9 TGTGCCAGCAGCAAGCGGGGGCCGGGCCAAGAGACCCAGTACTTC CASSKRGPGQETQYF
- TRBJ1-6 - TRBV6-5 TGTGCCAGCAACCAACAGGGCATGAATAATTCACCCCTCCACTTT CASNQQGMNNSPLHF
- TRBJ1-5 - TRBV19 TGTGCCAGTAGACAGTATAGCAATCAGCCCCAGCATTTT CASRQYSNQPQHF
- TRBJ2-7 - TRBV27 TGTGCCAGCAGTTTATCTGCACTCCACGAGCAGTACTTC CASSLSALHEQYF
- TRBJ2-7 - TRBV9 TGTGCCAGCAGCCCCCGGATGCTACAGGGTGAGCAGTACTTC CASSPRMLQGEQYF
- TRBJ2-5 TRBD2 TRBV7-8 TGTGCCAGCAGCCCAAGACTAGCGGGGGCCCCCGAGACCCAGTACTTC CASSPRLAGAPETQYF
- TRBJ2-5 TRBD2 TRBV10-2 TGCGCCAGCGGGACTACCCAAGAGACCCAGTACTTC CASGTTQETQYF
once TRBJ2-1 - TRBV6-4 TGTGCCAGCAGTGACTCCGCCGGCTCCTACAATGAGCAGTTCTTC CASSDSAGSYNEQFF
- TRBJ1-6 - TRBV6-5 TGTGCCAGCTGTGGCAAGGAGAATTCACCCCTCCACTTT CASCGKENSPLHF
once TRBJ2-3 - TRBV13 TGTGCCAGCAGCTTGGCCACAGATACGCAGTATTTT CASSLATDTQYF
- TRBJ2-3 - TRBV9 TGTGCCAGCAGCGTAGCGGTTATCACAGATACGCAGTATTTT CASSVAVITDTQYF
- TRBJ2-3 TRBD2 TRBV9 TGTGCCAGCAGCGTCGTTAGCGGGACTCTCAACACAGATACGCAGTATTTT CASSVVSGTLNTDTQYF
- TRBJ2-7 - TRBV4-1 TGCGCCAGCAGCCAAGATGAGGAGGTCGAGCAGTACTTC CASSQDEEVEQYF
- TRBJ1-2 - TRBV7-8 TGTGCCAGCAGCTTAGGTTACTGGACTAGCTATGGCTACACCTTC CASSLGYWTSYGYTF
- TRBJ1-2 - TRBV6-1 TGTGCCAGCAGTGCGTACCCCGGGACGTCCGACAGGTTGGTTGCGTTC CASSAYPGTSDRLVAF
few TRBJ2-7 TRBD1 TRBV13 TGTGCCAGCAGCCCCGACGGACAGGGGGCTTACGAGCAGTACTTC CASSPDGQGAYEQYF
once TRBJ2-5 TRBD1 TRBV7-8 TGTGCCAGCAGCTTAGGCGGGACAGGGGGCTACGGGGAGACCCAGTACTTC CASSLGGTGGYGETQYF
- TRBJ1-1 TRBD1 TRBV5-1 TGCGCCAGCAGCTTGGAGGCAGGGGGCGGCACTGAAGCTTTCTTT CASSLEAGGGTEAFF
once TRBJ2-1 TRBD1 TRBV9 TGTGCCAGCAGCGAGGGGACAGGGCGGAATGAGCAGTTCTTC CASSEGTGRNEQFF
- TRBJ2-3 TRBD2 TRBV10-2 TGCGCCAGCGCAGGACTAGGCCCAGATACGCAGTATTTT CASAGLGPDTQYF
- TRBJ2-1 TRBD2 TRBV27 TGTGCCAGCCTCCCGGGGGGTAGCCCCATGGGTGAGCAGTTCTTC CASLPGGSPMGEQFF
- TRBJ2-3 - TRBV6-6 TGTGCCAGCAACCACCCGGGGGATACGCAGTATTTT CASNHPGDTQYF
- TRBJ1-2 TRBD1 TRBV7-6 TGTGCCAGCAGCCCCGGACAGGGGGCGGGCTATGGCTACACCTTC CASSPGQGAGYGYTF
- TRBJ2-1 - TRBV4-1 TGCGCCAGCAGCCACCCTTCACTAGCCCATGAGCAGTTCTTC CASSHPSLAHEQFF
once TRBJ2-4 TRBD2 TRBV29-1 TGCAGCGTTGAAAGTCGCAGCGGGGGCCCGATGTGGCAGGACATTCAGTACTTC CSVESRSGGPMWQDIQYF
- TRBJ2-1 - TRBV19 TGTGCCAGTAGTATAGGCGGGACCGCCTACAATGAGCAGTTCTTC CASSIGGTAYNEQFF
- TRBJ2-7 - TRBV4-1 TGCGCCAGCAGCCAATACTCCGGGAACGAGCAGTACTTC CASSQYSGNEQYF
- TRBJ1-4 - TRBV29-1 TGCAGCGTACTCCGGACAGACACTAATGAAAAACTGTTTTTT CSVLRTDTNEKLFF
- TRBJ1-1 TRBD1 TRBV15 TGTGCCACCAGCACCGTAGGACAGGGTGGCCTCGTGAACACTGAAGCTTTCTTT CATSTVGQGGLVNTEAFF
- TRBJ2-3 - TRBV7-7 TGTGCTAGCAGCTTATATGAAGGAACGGGTACGCAGTATTTT CASSLYEGTGTQYF